The 25 T cell receptor beta chains presented below share a single source sample, sequenced in a study of cytomegalovirus exposure and HLA in healthy donors. Amplification used 60 Vbeta primers and 13 Jbeta primers. This table comes from immunoSEQ multiplex PCR, and its TCRdb copy is limited to in-frame clones, with some not included. The table records approximately 200,000 clones, 65% to 90% of them present only once. What was sequenced was PBMCs. The source of these receptors is a girl aged 10 to 17 in good health and CMV-seronegative.

V gene TRBV9 combines with J gene TRBJ2-1; 7 bases line up with TRBD1. Germline values: CDR1 SGDLS, CDR2 YYNGEE. J lost 4 bases, V lost 4 bases, and 17 bases had no gene match. CDR3 length: 18 residues. In nucleotides, the CDR3 is TGTGCCAGCAGCCTCCACCCCACCGGGACAGAAGCTTACAATGAGCAGTTCTTC. Protein sequence: CASSLHPTGTEAYNEQFF.

V and J are TRBV5-6 and TRBJ2-1; a possible D gene is TRBD2 (6 bases). CDR1 SGHDT and CDR2 YYEEEE come from the germline V gene. This CDR3 region has 14 residues. V lost 3 bases and J 9 bases, leaving 16 bases between the germline ends. The CDR3: CASSWGTSRGEQFF. The CDR3, as DNA: TGTGCCAGCAGCTGGGGGACTTCCCGGGGTGAGCAGTTCTTC. Supplemented by reference TRBV5-6 and TRBJ2-1, the full variable domain reads DAGVTQSPTHLIKTRGQQVTLRCSPKSGHDTVSWYQQALGQGPQFIFQYYEEEERQRGNFPDRFSGHQFPNYSSELNVNALLLGDSALYLCASSWGTSRGEQFFGPGTRLTVL.

In its sample, this clone was seen once. The chain uses TRBV30 and TRBJ1-5; the D gene is possibly TRBD1 (6 bases). Trimming pared 0 bases from V and 6 bases from J, leaving 15 bases between. The length of the CDR3 is 15 residues. CDR1 is GTSNPN and CDR2 is SVGIG in the germline V gene (reference sequence). The CDR3 sequence is CAWSVRQAFSQPQHF. The CDR3 DNA reads as TGTGCCTGGAGTGTTAGACAGGCGTTCAGTCAGCCCCAGCATTTT. Using reference TRBV30 and TRBJ1-5 for the parts outside the CDR3, the full variable domain is SQTIHQWPATLVQPVGSPLSLECTVEGTSNPNLYWYRQAAGRGLQLLFYSVGIGQISSEVPQNLSASRPQDRQFILSSKKLLLSDSGFYLCAWSVRQAFSQPQHFGDGTRLSIL.

This clone showed up just once. V usage is TRBV14 and J usage is TRBJ2-7, with D possibly being TRBD2 (5 bases). The CDR3 extends over 13 amino acids. The germline CDR1 and CDR2 sequences are SGHDN and FVKESK. V was pared by 4 bases and J by 2 bases, with 9 bases between. The CDR3 region is CASSPGNPYEQYF. As DNA, the CDR3 is TGTGCCAGCAGCCCGGGGAACCCCTACGAGCAGTACTTC.

The rearrangement uses TRBV4-3 and TRBJ2-3; D is perhaps TRBD2 (7 bases). Trimming shortened V by 0 bases and J by 6 bases, and 19 bases separated the two germline ends. Germline V lookup: CDR1 LGHNA, CDR2 YSLEER. The CDR3 is 17 residues long. CDR3 bases: TGCGCCAGCAGCCAAGATGCGGGGAGGGGGGGCGGTGATACGCAGTATTTT. Translated, it gives CASSQDAGRGGGDTQYF.

The chain recombines TRBV19 with TRBJ1-2; unclear D gene. The germline V gene has CDR1 LNHDA and CDR2 SQIVND (reference sequence). The CDR3 sequence is 16 residues long. Trimming stripped 6 bases from V and 7 bases from J, with 24 bases between. CDR3 residues: CASSPTLTALTGGYTF. CDR3 nucleotide sequence: TGTGCCAGTAGCCCTACCCTGACCGCACTAACGGGTGGCTACACCTTC.

Remarks on this clone: One junction end does not reproduce the germline sequence, and a read error may be involved. The chain recombines TRBV7-9 with TRBJ2-7; 7 nucleotides line up with TRBD1. Germline V lookup: CDR1 SEHNR, CDR2 FQNEAQ (reference sequence). CDR3 length: 12 amino acids. CDR3 DNA sequence: TGTTCCAGCAGCTCGACAGGGCAGCGTCAGTACTTC. Amino acids: CSSSSTGQRQYF. Full variable domain (remainder filled in from reference TRBV7-9 and TRBJ2-7): DTGVSQNPRHKITKRGQNVTFRCDPISEHNRLYWYRQTLGQGPEFLTYFQNEAQLEKSRLLSDRFSAERPKGSFSTLEIQRTEQGDSAMYLCSSSSTGQRQYFGPGTRLTVT.

The chain has TRBV4-1 and TRBJ2-5; D might be TRBD2 (6 bases). Germline CDR1 and CDR2: MGHRA and YSYEKL. The CDR3 spans 16 residues. V gave up 1 base and J gave up 2 bases, with 14 bases separating them. This CDR3 reads CASSQGSWGRQETQYF. The CDR3 DNA reads TGCGCCAGCAGCCAAGGATCGTGGGGGAGGCAAGAGACCCAGTACTTC.

The chain combines TRBV28 with TRBJ1-4, with D maybe TRBD1 (6 bases). The CDR3 consists of 12 residues. Germline assignment: CDR1 MDHEN and CDR2 SYDVKM. The V end was cut by 3 bases, the J end by 14 bases, with 13 bases between. CDR3 sequence (DNA): TGTGCCAGCAGTTTGTCCGGGACACAGCTGTTTTTT. It codes for CASSLSGTQLFF.

The chain recombines TRBV7-9 with TRBJ2-3; TRBD1 agrees at 10 bases. Per the germline V gene, CDR1 is SEHNR and CDR2 is FQNEAQ (reference sequence). CDR3 length: 16 amino acids. V dropped 5 bases and J dropped 2; count of bases not matched to a gene: 7. DNA for the CDR3: TGTGCCAGCAGCCTTGGGACAGGGGTCGCCACAGATACGCAGTATTTT. Its translation: CASSLGTGVATDTQYF.

The rearrangement links TRBV28 to TRBJ2-7; 9 bases fit TRBD2. V lost 1 base and J lost 3; bases outside the gene matches: 4. CDR1 MDHEN and CDR2 SYDVKM come from the germline V gene. This CDR3 contains 15 residues. The CDR3 DNA reads as TGTGCCAGCAGTTTATTCGGAGCGGGAGGCTACGAGCAGTACTTC. As protein: CASSLFGAGGYEQYF.

The chain joins TRBV10-2 to TRBJ2-7; TRBD1 matches 7 bases. The CDR3 has 15 amino acids. Germline values: CDR1 WSHSY, CDR2 SAAADI. Trimming cost V 2 bases and J 3 bases; bases outside gene matches: 7. CDR3 in amino acids: CASSEKVTGNYEQYF. As DNA, the CDR3 is TGCGCCAGCAGTGAGAAGGTGACAGGGAACTACGAGCAGTACTTC.

This chain connects TRBV10-3 to TRBJ2-3; 8 positions agree with TRBD1. The junction had 8 bases not matched to a gene; V was cut back by 5 bases and J by 4 bases. CDR1 ENHRY and CDR2 SYGVKD come from the germline V gene. The CDR3 is made up of 15 amino acids. DNA for the CDR3: TGTGCCATCAGTTCCTCCTCAGGGGGCGCAGATACGCAGTATTTT. Its protein is CAISSSSGGADTQYF.

The V gene is TRBV30, the J gene TRBJ2-5, with a tentative D call TRBD1 (6 bases). The J call may be mistaken, given a closer DNA end match to TRBJ2-7. Germline V gives CDR1 GTSNPN, CDR2 SVGIG (reference sequence). CDR3 length: 11 residues. DNA for the CDR3: TGTGCCGGTAGGACAGTCTACGAGCAGTACTTC. This sequence encodes CAGRTVYEQYF.

The chain uses TRBV30 and TRBJ1-3, with 7 bases aligning to TRBD1. V shed 2 bases and J 1 base; nucleotides not matched to a gene: 5. Per germline, CDR1 GTSNPN and CDR2 SVGIG (reference sequence). There are 15 residues in the CDR3. The CDR3 here is CAWSRDSRSGNTIYF. DNA of the CDR3: TGTGCCTGGAGTAGGGACAGCCGATCTGGAAACACCATATATTTT.

Concerning this clone itself: Other DNA variants within this sample encode the same CDR3. The V gene is TRBV28, the J gene TRBJ2-3; weak D call: TRBD2 (7 bases). CDR3 size: 14 residues. Germline V gene lookup returns CDR1 MDHEN and CDR2 SYDVKM. V dropped 7 bases and J dropped 0 bases, with 11 bases sitting between them. The CDR3 DNA reads TGTGCCAGCAAGGGCGGGGGCAGCACAGATACGCAGTATTTT. Amino acid sequence: CASKGGGSTDTQYF.

The chain employs TRBV28 and TRBJ1-2; the match to TRBD1 covers 8 bases. Germline V gives CDR1 MDHEN, CDR2 SYDVKM. This CDR3 has 15 amino acids. Trimming at V came to 3 bases and at J to 2 bases, leaving 5 bases not matched to a gene. The DNA of the CDR3 is TGTGCCAGCAGTTTGAGTCACAGGGGGAACTATGGCTACACCTTC. Its protein product is CASSLSHRGNYGYTF.

Comments on this clone: Other DNA sequences in this specimen translate into the identical CDR3. The CDR3 nucleotides read TGTGCCAGCAGCCCCCAGGGTTACGGCTACACCTTC. Translation: CASSPQGYGYTF. The chain recombines TRBV14 with TRBJ1-2; D may be TRBD1 (5 bases). The CDR3 contains 12 residues. Trimming removed 4 bases from V and 8 bases from J, with 11 bases in between. Germline loops: CDR1 SGHDN, CDR2 FVKESK.

V gene TRBV29-1 combines with J gene TRBJ2-3; 10 positions agree with TRBD2. From germline, CDR1 is SQVTM and CDR2 ANQGSEA. The CDR3 length is 16 residues. Losses at the gene ends were 4 bases for V and 0 bases for J; bases not matched to a gene: 7. The DNA for the CDR3 is TGCAGCGTTGGTTTGACGACTAGCGGGAGCACAGATACGCAGTATTTT. It is translated as CSVGLTTSGSTDTQYF.

The genes are TRBV5-4 and TRBJ2-7, with D uncertain. The CDR3 spans 14 residues. CDR1 and CDR2 from the germline V gene are SGHNT and YYREEE (reference sequence). With 2 bases removed from V and 2 bases from J, the gap between germline ends came to 11 bases. CDR3 sequence (DNA): TGTGCCAGCAGCTTTCGAGACACCCCCTACGAGCAGTACTTC. Translation gives CASSFRDTPYEQYF.

The rearrangement links TRBV5-1 to TRBJ2-5, with 8 bases that match TRBD1. Trimming cost V 0 bases and J 1 base; bases outside gene matches: 2. The CDR3 is 15 residues long. The germline V gene encodes CDR1 SGHRS and CDR2 YFSETQ. The CDR3 here is CASSLVGQAQETQYF. CDR3 sequence (DNA): TGCGCCAGCAGCTTGGTGGGACAGGCCCAAGAGACCCAGTACTTC.

The rearrangement uses TRBV7-2 and TRBJ2-2; a weak D match, TRBD2 (6 bases). Trimming left V 5 bases short and J 7 bases short, with 20 bases between. The germline CDR1 and CDR2 sequences are SGHTA and FQGNSA. The CDR3 length is 16 residues. The CDR3 DNA reads as TGTGCCAGCAGCCCGAGCTTAGTACTAGCCGGCGGGGAGCTGTTTTTT. Amino acid sequence: CASSPSLVLAGGELFF.

V usage is TRBV18 and J usage is TRBJ2-1, with TRBD2 matching 7 bases. In germline, CDR1 is KGHSH, CDR2 LQKENI. The CDR3 covers 17 residues. Trimming at V came to 0 bases and at J to 8 bases, leaving 13 bases not matched to a gene. The CDR3, as DNA: TGTGCCAGCTCACCACCTTCCCAGTTAGGCGGGAGCTATGAGCAGTTCTTC. It yields the protein CASSPPSQLGGSYEQFF. The entire variable domain, with the rest obtained from reference TRBV18 and TRBJ2-1, is as follows: NAGVMQNPRHLVRRRGQEARLRCSPMKGHSHVYWYRQLPEEGLKFMVYLQKENIIDESGMPKERFSAEFPKEGPSILRIQQVVRGDSAAYFCASSPPSQLGGSYEQFFGPGTRLTVL.

This clone showed up just a few times. The chain joins TRBV29-1 to TRBJ1-1; D is ambiguous. Germline-derived CDR1 and CDR2 are SQVTM and ANQGSEA. The CDR3 is 13 residues long. Between the trimmed V and J ends, which lost 5 bases and 3 bases, there was a span of 13 bases. The CDR3 sequence is CSVFGVLDTEAFF. The CDR3 bases are TGCAGCGTTTTCGGGGTCCTGGACACTGAAGCTTTCTTT.

This clone has more than one count but fewer than ten. The chain combines TRBV4-1 with TRBJ1-4, with unresolved D. Germline V gene lookup returns CDR1 MGHRA and CDR2 YSYEKL. The CDR3 covers 14 residues. Trimming shortened V by 5 bases and J by 7 bases, and 14 bases separated the two germline ends. This CDR3 reads CASSTGELGEKLFF. The CDR3 region has the DNA TGCGCCAGCAGCACGGGAGAGTTAGGTGAAAAACTGTTTTTT.